The clone carrying this T cell receptor beta chain was counted once. From germline, CDR1 is SNHLY and CDR2 FYNNEI. CDR3 length: 12 amino acids. V lost 4 bases, J lost 5 bases, and 8 bases lay in between. The entry originates in a study of CD8 T cells in Susac syndrome. From blood CD8+ and CD4+ T cells, TCR beta sequences were generated. An amount of RNA that ranged from roughly 0.45 to 1 ug was reverse transcribed with random hexamers. The authors amplified TCR beta CDR3 across 54 Vbeta and 13 Jbeta using immunoSEQ multiplex PCR. In TCRdb, the immunoSEQ multiplex PCR reads were re-called with MiXCR into one record per CDR3 protein. The profile shows some 140,000 distinct CDR3 sequences, 90% to 95% of them singletons.

The rearrangement links TRBV2 to TRBJ1-2; tentative D call: TRBD1 (6 bases). This receptor was obtained from a human donor with multiple sclerosis. The sample comprised CD8+ T cells from PBMCs. The CDR3 here is CASSGTVYGYTF. CDR3 DNA sequence: TGTGCCAGCAGTGGGACAGTTTATGGCTACACCTTC.